This TCR beta chain is from a study of CD8 T cells in Susac syndrome. CD8+ and CD4+ blood T cells underwent TCR beta sequencing. The study used healthy donors as controls matched for age and sex. Negative isolation was applied to CD8+ and CD4+ T cells, and FACS enrichment was applied to TEMRA cells. RNA totalling roughly 0.5 to 1 ug underwent reverse transcription with random hexamers. From the immunoSEQ multiplex PCR reads, TCRdb called clonotypes with MiXCR, one entry per CDR3 protein. Here the sample spans some 200,000 distinct CDR3 sequences, about 95% being singletons. V shed 4 bases, J shed 9 bases, and the junction held 11 bases outside the gene matches. This CDR3 has 13 residues. CDR1 is SQVTM and CDR2 is ANQGSEA in the germline V gene.

V gene TRBV29-1 combines with J gene TRBJ2-5; 7 nucleotides agree with TRBD1. The sequencing input was CD4+ T cells from PBMCs. The sequence derives from a human donor in good health. The CDR3 spells CSVGRGRWEPQYF. CDR3 nucleotides: TGCAGCGTTGGTAGGGGGCGATGGGAGCCCCAGTACTTC.